The rows below give T cell receptor beta chains drawn from one sample of a study of blood T cells in healthy people across ages. TCRdb processed the 5' RACE reads anew with MiXCR; each CDR3 protein has one entry. This table has about 1,600,000 distinct CDR3 sequences, around two fifths appearing once. Sequencing was performed on blood. The receptors originated from a woman aged 18-30 years in good health. Each CDR3 is given with its conserved first and last residue. Fields, in order: D gene, V gene, J gene, CDR3 protein. A D gene is named only where the DNA matches it firmly.

D gene: -; V gene: TRBV7-9; J gene: TRBJ2-7; CDR3 protein: CASSSEDRFSTYEQYF
D gene: -; V gene: TRBV21-1; J gene: TRBJ2-7; CDR3 protein: CASSSGGEVYF
D gene: TRBD2; V gene: TRBV5-1; J gene: -; CDR3 protein: CASSLIAGSSYNEQYF
D gene: TRBD2; V gene: TRBV7-9; J gene: TRBJ2-1; CDR3 protein: CASSPTTSAIKKGPYNEQFF
D gene: TRBD2; V gene: TRBV6-1; J gene: TRBJ2-1; CDR3 protein: CASSEDSFWGAGGNEQFF
D gene: -; V gene: TRBV7-9; J gene: TRBJ1-2; CDR3 protein: CASSLGPQGKDGCTF
D gene: TRBD1; V gene: TRBV28; J gene: TRBJ2-5; CDR3 protein: CASSPGTGGFSTQYF
D gene: -; V gene: TRBV6-5; J gene: TRBJ1-6; CDR3 protein: CASSPGGAGQSPLHF
D gene: -; V gene: TRBV20-1; J gene: TRBJ2-1; CDR3 protein: CSARDQGRIYNEQFF
D gene: -; V gene: TRBV4-1; J gene: TRBJ1-1; CDR3 protein: CASSGPGSDPEAFF
D gene: -; V gene: TRBV19; J gene: TRBJ2-7; CDR3 protein: CASSIGTNEQYF
D gene: TRBD1; V gene: TRBV4-2; J gene: TRBJ1-2; CDR3 protein: CASSQRLGQGYGYTF
D gene: -; V gene: TRBV28; J gene: TRBJ1-2; CDR3 protein: CASSFKEFGYTF
D gene: TRBD1; V gene: TRBV20-1; J gene: TRBJ1-2; CDR3 protein: CSARGQGVHGYTF
D gene: -; V gene: TRBV29-1; J gene: TRBJ1-1; CDR3 protein: CSVVPRDWATEAFF
D gene: -; V gene: TRBV20-1; J gene: TRBJ1-2; CDR3 protein: CSARGRQFNYGYTF
D gene: TRBD1; V gene: TRBV7-9; J gene: TRBJ2-7; CDR3 protein: CASSLGGAPYEQYF
D gene: -; V gene: TRBV10-3; J gene: TRBJ1-2; CDR3 protein: CAISVQSAGGYTF
D gene: -; V gene: TRBV10-3; J gene: TRBJ2-1; CDR3 protein: CAIRLDSGGAWEQFF
D gene: -; V gene: TRBV10-2; J gene: TRBJ1-2; CDR3 protein: CASSGGTATSNYGYTF
D gene: -; V gene: TRBV20-1; J gene: TRBJ2-5; CDR3 protein: CSASVIGDYQETQYF
D gene: TRBD2; V gene: TRBV29-1; J gene: -; CDR3 protein: CSVCPQRGERGETQYF
D gene: -; V gene: TRBV6-2/TRBV6-3; J gene: TRBJ2-3; CDR3 protein: CASTQRIQSWVADTQYF
D gene: -; V gene: TRBV5-1; J gene: TRBJ2-3; CDR3 protein: CASSRRDGTDTQYF
D gene: -; V gene: TRBV7-2; J gene: TRBJ1-4; CDR3 protein: CASSPRDLRPEKLFF
D gene: -; V gene: TRBV28; J gene: TRBJ1-6; CDR3 protein: CASSLPRRRGLTPLHF